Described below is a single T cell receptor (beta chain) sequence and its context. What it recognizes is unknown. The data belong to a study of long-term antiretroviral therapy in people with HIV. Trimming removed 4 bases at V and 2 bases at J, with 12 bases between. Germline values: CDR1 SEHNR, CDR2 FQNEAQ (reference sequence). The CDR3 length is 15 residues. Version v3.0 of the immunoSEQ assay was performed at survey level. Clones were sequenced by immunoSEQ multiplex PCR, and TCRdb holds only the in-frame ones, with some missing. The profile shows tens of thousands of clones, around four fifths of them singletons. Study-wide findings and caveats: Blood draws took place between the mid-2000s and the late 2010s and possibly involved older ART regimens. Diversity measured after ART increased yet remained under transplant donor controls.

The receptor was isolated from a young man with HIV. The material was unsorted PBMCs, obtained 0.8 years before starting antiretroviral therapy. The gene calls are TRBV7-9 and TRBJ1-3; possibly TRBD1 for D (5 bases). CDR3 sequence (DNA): TGTGCCAGCAGCTCGCCCGGGACGGCTGGAAACACCATATATTTT. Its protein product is CASSSPGTAGNTIYF.